Below, 22 T cell receptor beta chains from the same sample are listed, as sequenced in a study of Ad26.COV2.S vaccination and SARS-CoV-2 variants. Clones were read by immunoSEQ multiplex PCR, and TCRdb kept only the in-frame ones, dropping some. Of about 400,000 clones in the sample, roughly nine tenths were seen once. Sample treatment: some 20 received Ad26.COV2.S at low or high dose, single or two shots; several received placebo; per-sample allocation not given. Day 63 following the first vaccine or placebo injection was when the samples were taken. Sequenced material: peripheral blood, taken in a trial of Ad26.COV2.S vaccine versus placebo. These TCRs come from a person between 18 and 60 years old who received the Ad26.COV2.S COVID-19 vaccine or a placebo.

V and J are TRBV6-1 and TRBJ2-5; D gene unclear. Deletions cut 2 bases from V and 1 base from J, with 5 bases between. CDR3 length: 13 amino acids. Germline lookup yields CDR1 MNHNS and CDR2 SASEGT. CDR3 nucleotides: TGTGCCAGCAGTGAATCTTCCCAAGAGACCCAGTACTTC. It is translated as CASSESSQETQYF.

The chain links TRBV6-1 to TRBJ2-6; TRBD1 aligns across 9 bases. This CDR3 spans 18 amino acids. From germline, CDR1 is MNHNS and CDR2 SASEGT. With 4 bases clipped from V and 2 bases from J, the junction kept 9 bases outside the gene matches. CDR3 region: CASSGLRDRVTGANVLTF. Here the CDR3 DNA reads TGTGCCAGCAGTGGGCTCCGGGACAGGGTGACTGGGGCCAACGTCCTGACTTTC.

This chain uses TRBV5-5 with TRBJ1-5; 8 bases match TRBD1. The CDR3 covers 17 residues. The V gene end was trimmed by 4 bases and the J gene end by 0 bases; junction bases not matched to a gene: 9. Germline loops: CDR1 SGHKS, CDR2 YYEKEE (reference sequence). Here the CDR3 DNA reads TGTGCCAGCAGCCCCGGACAGGGCAGGGGTAGCAATCAGCCCCAGCATTTT. It translates to CASSPGQGRGSNQPQHF.

The chain joins TRBV11-2 to TRBJ1-6; D perhaps matches TRBD1 (6 bases). V was trimmed by 3 bases and J by 10 bases, leaving 19 bases between them. The length of the CDR3 is 16 residues. CDR1 and CDR2 (germline): SGHAT, FQNNGV. CDR3 protein: CASSFTVTGLGSPLHF. The CDR3 DNA reads TGTGCCAGCAGCTTTACCGTCACAGGGCTCGGATCACCCCTCCACTTT.

The chain couples TRBV7-2 to TRBJ2-4; 9 bases agree with TRBD1. The CDR3 contains 16 residues. J gave up 2 bases and V 3 bases, and 5 bases lay outside the gene matches. The V gene's germline CDR1 is SGHTA and CDR2 FQGNSA. CDR3 protein: CASSFTGGATKNIQYF. CDR3 in DNA: TGTGCCAGCAGCTTCACAGGGGGCGCAACCAAAAACATTCAGTACTTC. Based on the CDR3 plus reference TRBV7-2 and TRBJ2-4, the full variable domain is GAGVSQSPSNKVTEKGKDVELRCDPISGHTALYWYRQSLGQGLEFLIYFQGNSAPDKSGLPSDRFSAERTGGSVSTLTIQRTQQEDSAVYLCASSFTGGATKNIQYFGAGTRLSVL.

The genes are TRBV12-3 or TRBV12-4 and TRBJ1-1, with no clear D. The CDR3 is 13 amino acids. Trimming cost V 4 bases and J 3 bases, with 9 bases left between them. The CDR3 protein is CASSWGGDTEAFF. CDR3 sequence (DNA): TGTGCCAGCAGTTGGGGTGGAGACACTGAAGCTTTCTTT.

Here the CDR3 reads CASSPRAQVGYGYTF. The DNA for the CDR3 is TGTGCCAGCAGCCCAAGGGCCCAAGTTGGATATGGCTACACCTTC. The rearrangement links TRBV7-2 to TRBJ1-2; no reliable D call. This CDR3 is built from 15 residues. Germline V CDR1 and CDR2: SGHTA, FQGNSA. V lost 5 bases, J lost 5 bases, and 18 bases lay in between. The full variable domain, with the rest looked up from reference TRBV7-2 and TRBJ1-2, is GAGVSQSPSNKVTEKGKDVELRCDPISGHTALYWYRQSLGQGLEFLIYFQGNSAPDKSGLPSDRFSAERTGGSVSTLTIQRTQQEDSAVYLCASSPRAQVGYGYTFGSGTRLTVV.

This clone was seen more than once but under ten times. The chain is built from TRBV27 and TRBJ1-4, with a possible D match to TRBD1 (5 bases). Trimming removed 3 bases at V and 11 bases at J, with 10 bases between. Germline V gives CDR1 MNHEY, CDR2 SMNVEV (reference sequence). The CDR3 contains 12 residues. The CDR3 sequence: CASSFPRGKLFF. CDR3 in DNA: TGTGCCAGCAGTTTCCCTCGGGGGAAACTGTTTTTT.

The chain recombines TRBV19 with TRBJ1-2; D remains ambiguous. Looked up from germline, CDR1 is LNHDA and CDR2 is SQIVND (reference sequence). V was cut by 6 bases and J by 10 bases, with 24 bases left in between. This CDR3 is 15 amino acids long. The DNA of the CDR3 is TGTGCCAGTAGGCATGAGGCGGGCCCTGGAGTTGTCTACACCTTC. This gives the protein CASRHEAGPGVVYTF.

This chain links TRBV6-6 with TRBJ1-1, with 8 bases that match TRBD1. Germline values: CDR1 MNHNY, CDR2 SVGAGI (reference sequence). CDR3 length: 15 residues. V lost 2 bases to trimming and J lost 1 base; unmatched junction nucleotides: 3. CDR3 region: CASSYGDRWNTEAFF. Written as DNA, the CDR3 is TGTGCCAGCAGTTACGGGGACAGGTGGAACACTGAAGCTTTCTTT.

The table lists this clone with a count of one. The genes are TRBV6-5 and TRBJ2-7, with D possibly being TRBD2 (6 bases). This CDR3 has 11 residues. V lost 10 bases, J lost 6 bases, and 13 bases lay in between. Germline CDR1 reads MNHEY; CDR2 reads SVGAGI. The CDR3 here is CATDYSGEQYF. CDR3 nucleotide sequence: TGTGCCACGGACTATTCCGGCGAGCAGTACTTC.

This clone was seen a few times. CDR3 DNA sequence: TGTGCCAGCAGTTCGATGCCGGCGCACAATGAGCAGTTCTTC. It translates to CASSSMPAHNEQFF. V gene TRBV27 combines with J gene TRBJ2-1; D call uncertain. Trimming left V 4 bases short and J 5 bases short, with 12 bases between. Per the germline V gene, CDR1 is MNHEY and CDR2 is SMNVEV (reference sequence). CDR3 length: 14 amino acids.

The chain recombines TRBV29-1 with TRBJ1-2; 7 bases line up with TRBD1. This CDR3 has 14 residues. Germline CDR1 and CDR2: SQVTM and ANQGSEA. Trimming took 7 bases from V and 1 from J; bases not matched to a gene: 9. CDR3 in amino acids: CSAGPGQLNYGYTF. As DNA, the CDR3 is TGCAGCGCTGGCCCGGGACAGCTTAACTATGGCTACACCTTC.

The chain carries TRBV18 and TRBJ2-5, with 7 bases aligning to TRBD1. The CDR3 length is 16 residues. The trim removed 4 bases at V and 7 bases at J, leaving 15 bases unmatched. Germline CDR1 is KGHSH and CDR2 is LQKENI. DNA for the CDR3: TGTGCCAGCTCACTAACGGGACAGCCAAGAGGGGCGACCCAGTACTTC. This gives the protein CASSLTGQPRGATQYF.

The V gene is TRBV14, the J gene TRBJ2-7; D gene uncertain. With 1 base removed from V and 3 bases from J, the gap between germline ends came to 7 bases. Germline loops: CDR1 SGHDN, CDR2 FVKESK. The CDR3 consists of 13 residues. The CDR3: CASSQVVYYEQYF. In DNA, the CDR3 is TGTGCCAGCAGCCAAGTCGTTTACTACGAGCAGTACTTC.

This sequence joins TRBV4-1 and TRBJ1-2; tentatively, D is TRBD1 (5 bases). V lost 5 bases, J lost 0 bases, and 13 bases lay in between. This CDR3 is built from 15 residues. CDR1 is MGHRA, CDR2 YSYEKL, per germline. CDR3 sequence reads: CASSVMAGANYGYTF. The CDR3 region has the DNA TGCGCCAGCAGCGTAATGGCGGGGGCTAACTATGGCTACACCTTC.

This chain links TRBV4-3 with TRBJ1-1, with unresolved D. Trimming left V 2 bases short and J 7 bases short, with 14 bases between. Germline assignment: CDR1 LGHNA and CDR2 YSLEER. This CDR3 contains 14 residues. DNA for the CDR3: TGCGCCAGCAGCCAAAGGCCTCTGATGGGTGAAGCTTTCTTT. This codes for CASSQRPLMGEAFF.

This rearrangement joins TRBV7-2 to TRBJ2-1; D is possibly TRBD1 (6 bases). The germline V and J ends were trimmed by 4 bases and 3 bases, with 10 bases remaining between them. Germline lookup yields CDR1 SGHTA and CDR2 FQGNSA. CDR3 length equals 14 residues. CDR3 nucleotide sequence: TGTGCCAGCAGCTCCCCGGACAGCTACAATGAGCAGTTCTTC. This sequence encodes CASSSPDSYNEQFF.

J is TRBJ1-1 and V is TRBV19; D is uncertain. The germline V gene has CDR1 LNHDA and CDR2 SQIVND (reference sequence). This CDR3 comprises 12 residues. The V end lost 7 bases, the J end lost 5 bases, and 11 bases lay between the germline ends. CDR3 residues: CASKIGVTEAFF. The DNA of the CDR3 is TGTGCCAGTAAAATTGGTGTGACTGAAGCTTTCTTT.

V gene TRBV24-1 combines with J gene TRBJ2-2, with 7 bases identical to TRBD2. V was clipped by 4 bases and J by 4 bases; unmatched bases: 8. The germline V gene has CDR1 KGHDR and CDR2 SFDVKD. CDR3 size: 16 residues. The CDR3 region has the DNA TGTGCCACCAGTGACCCCAGCGGGGCCCTCACCGGGGAGCTGTTTTTT. Protein sequence: CATSDPSGALTGELFF.

The chain uses TRBV19 and TRBJ1-1; D perhaps matches TRBD1 (5 bases). This CDR3 contains 14 residues. Germline values: CDR1 LNHDA, CDR2 SQIVND (reference sequence). Trimming stripped 5 bases from V and 3 bases from J, with 13 bases between. The CDR3 here is CASSVGQRDTEAFF. The CDR3, as DNA: TGTGCCAGTAGTGTAGGACAAAGAGACACTGAAGCTTTCTTT.

V usage is TRBV6-5 and J usage is TRBJ2-7; a possible D gene is TRBD2 (6 bases). Germline V gene lookup returns CDR1 MNHEY and CDR2 SVGAGI. V was trimmed by 3 bases and J by 3 bases, leaving 12 bases between them. The CDR3 has 14 residues. This CDR3 is CASSYQGGGYEQYF. The CDR3 DNA reads as TGTGCCAGCAGTTATCAGGGAGGAGGCTACGAGCAGTACTTC.